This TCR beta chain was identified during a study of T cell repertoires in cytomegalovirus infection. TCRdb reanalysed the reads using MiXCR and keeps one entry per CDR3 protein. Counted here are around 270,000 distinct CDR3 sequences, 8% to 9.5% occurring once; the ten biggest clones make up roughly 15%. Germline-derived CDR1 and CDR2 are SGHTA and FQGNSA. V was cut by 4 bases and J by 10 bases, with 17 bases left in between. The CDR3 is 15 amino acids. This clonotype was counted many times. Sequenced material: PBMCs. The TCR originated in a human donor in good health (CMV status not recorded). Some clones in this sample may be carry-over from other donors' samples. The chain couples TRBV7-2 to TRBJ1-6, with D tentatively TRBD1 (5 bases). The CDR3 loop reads CASSYGMTASSPLHF. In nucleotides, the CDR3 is TGTGCCAGCAGCTACGGAATGACAGCTTCGTCACCCCTCCACTTT. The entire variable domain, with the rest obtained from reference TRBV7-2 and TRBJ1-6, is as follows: GAGVSQSPSNKVTEKGKDVELRCDPISGHTALYWYRQSLGQGLEFLIYFQGNSAPDKSGLPSDRFSAERTGGSVSTLTIQRTQQEDSAVYLCASSYGMTASSPLHFGNGTRLTVT.